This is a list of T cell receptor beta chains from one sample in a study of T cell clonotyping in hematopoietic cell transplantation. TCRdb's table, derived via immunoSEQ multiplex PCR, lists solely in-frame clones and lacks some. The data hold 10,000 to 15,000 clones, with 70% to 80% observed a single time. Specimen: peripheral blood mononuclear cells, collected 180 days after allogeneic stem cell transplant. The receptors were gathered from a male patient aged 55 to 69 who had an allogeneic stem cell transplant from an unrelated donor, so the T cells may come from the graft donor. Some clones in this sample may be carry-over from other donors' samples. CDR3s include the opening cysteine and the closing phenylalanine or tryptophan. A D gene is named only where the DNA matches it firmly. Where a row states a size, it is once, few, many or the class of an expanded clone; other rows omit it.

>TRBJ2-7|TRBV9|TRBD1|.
CASSATGNKQYF
TGTGCCAGCAGCGCGACAGGGAACAAGCAGTACTTC
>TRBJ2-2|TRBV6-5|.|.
CASSYSKASFTGELFF
TGTGCCAGCAGTTACTCGAAGGCTAGCTTCACCGGGGAGCTGTTTTTT
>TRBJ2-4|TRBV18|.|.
CASSPQKGGPKNIQYF
TGTGCCAGCTCCCCCCAGAAGGGCGGGCCCAAAAACATTCAGTACTTC
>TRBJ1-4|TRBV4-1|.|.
CASSQEVGGNEKLFF
TGCGCCAGCAGCCAAGAGGTAGGGGGAAATGAAAAACTGTTTTTT
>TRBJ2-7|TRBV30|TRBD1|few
CAWRGYRGHEQYF
TGTGCCTGGAGAGGATACAGGGGGCATGAGCAGTACTTC
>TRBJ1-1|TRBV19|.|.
CASRNAELMNTEAFF
TGTGCCAGTAGAAACGCCGAGCTCATGAACACTGAAGCTTTCTTT
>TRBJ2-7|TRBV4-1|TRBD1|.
CASSQIGQGLNEQYF
TGCGCCAGCAGCCAAATCGGACAGGGGCTTAACGAGCAGTACTTC
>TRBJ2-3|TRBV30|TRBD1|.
CARTGADTQYF
TGTGCCCGTACAGGGGCAGATACGCAGTATTTT
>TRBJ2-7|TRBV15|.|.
CATSRDLGAYEQYF
TGTGCCACCAGCAGAGATCTAGGGGCCTACGAGCAGTACTTC
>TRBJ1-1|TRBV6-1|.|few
CASSEIEANTEAFF
TGTGCCAGCAGTGAAATCGAGGCCAACACTGAAGCTTTCTTT
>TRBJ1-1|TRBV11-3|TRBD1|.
CASSGGTGFTEAFF
TGTGCCAGCAGCGGGGGGACAGGATTCACTGAAGCTTTCTTT
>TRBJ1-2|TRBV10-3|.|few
CALMRTDRGYTF
TGTGCCCTGATGAGGACTGACAGAGGCTACACCTTC
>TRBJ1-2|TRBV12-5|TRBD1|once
CASGLGGQGGDGYTF
TGTGCTAGTGGTTTGGGAGGACAGGGGGGTGATGGCTACACCTTC
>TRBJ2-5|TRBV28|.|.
CASEQGGRETQYF
TGTGCCAGTGAGCAGGGGGGGAGGGAGACCCAGTACTTC
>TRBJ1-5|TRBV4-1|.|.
CASSPHLSNQPQHF
TGCGCCAGCAGCCCCCACTTGAGCAATCAGCCCCAGCATTTT
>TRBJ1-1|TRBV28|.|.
CASSPTQDMNTEAFF
TGTGCCAGCAGTCCAACACAGGATATGAACACTGAAGCTTTCTTT
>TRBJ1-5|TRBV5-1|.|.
CASSLIGDSNQPQHF
TGCGCCAGCAGCTTGATCGGGGATAGCAATCAGCCCCAGCATTTT
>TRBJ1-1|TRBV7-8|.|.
CASSWQEGTEAFF
TGTGCCAGCAGCTGGCAGGAGGGCACTGAAGCTTTCTTT
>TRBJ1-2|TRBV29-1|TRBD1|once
CSVELDRGPGGYTF
TGCAGCGTTGAATTGGACAGGGGGCCTGGTGGCTACACCTTC
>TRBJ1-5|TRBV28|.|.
CASNRGGRGNQPQHF
TGTGCCAGCAACCGAGGGGGGCGCGGGAATCAGCCCCAGCATTTT
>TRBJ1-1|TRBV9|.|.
CASSEQDHTEAFF
TGTGCCAGCAGTGAACAGGATCACACTGAAGCTTTCTTT
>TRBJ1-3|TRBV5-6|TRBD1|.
CASSLLQGRGNTIYF
TGTGCCAGCAGCTTGTTACAGGGGCGAGGAAACACCATATATTTT
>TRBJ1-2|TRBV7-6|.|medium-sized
CASSLESVGHGYTF
TGTGCCAGCAGCTTAGAGTCGGTAGGACATGGCTACACCTTC
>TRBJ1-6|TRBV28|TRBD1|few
CASRVPGQGGSPLHF
TGTGCCAGCAGGGTGCCGGGACAGGGCGGTTCACCCCTCCACTTT
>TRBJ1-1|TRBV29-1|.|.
CSVVPPDYTEAFF
TGCAGCGTTGTCCCCCCAGATTACACTGAAGCTTTCTTT
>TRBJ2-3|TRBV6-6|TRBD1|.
CASNLRGRSTDTQYF
TGTGCCAGCAACCTCAGGGGGCGGTCCACAGATACGCAGTATTTT
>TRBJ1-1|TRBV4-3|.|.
CASSQDLSANTEAFF
TGCGCCAGCAGCCAAGATCTTTCCGCGAACACTGAAGCTTTCTTT
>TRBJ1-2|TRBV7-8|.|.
CASSIGQSASYGYTF
TGTGCCAGCAGCATTGGACAGTCTGCCTCATATGGCTACACCTTC
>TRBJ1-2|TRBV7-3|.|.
CASSTNSMSGYTF
TGTGCCAGCAGCACCAATAGTATGTCTGGCTACACCTTC
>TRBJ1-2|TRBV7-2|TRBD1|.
CASSLRQGAAYGYTF
TGTGCCAGCAGCTTAAGGCAGGGGGCGGCCTATGGCTACACCTTC
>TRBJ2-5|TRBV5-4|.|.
CASSAGHEETQYF
TGTGCCAGCAGCGCGGGACACGAAGAGACCCAGTACTTC
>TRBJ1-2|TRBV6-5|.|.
CASSPGTVNYGYTF
TGTGCCAGCAGTCCCGGGACGGTCAACTATGGCTACACCTTC
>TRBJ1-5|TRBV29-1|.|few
CSVEDPHRPNQPQHF
TGCAGCGTTGAAGATCCTCACAGGCCCAATCAGCCCCAGCATTTT
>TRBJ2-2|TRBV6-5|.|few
CATYRRSNTGELFF
TGTGCCACCTACAGGCGATCGAACACCGGGGAGCTGTTTTTT
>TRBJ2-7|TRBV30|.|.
CAWTLAGHEQYF
TGTGCCTGGACCTTAGCCGGGCACGAGCAGTACTTC
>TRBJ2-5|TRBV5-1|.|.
CASSTTRDRQETQYF
TGCGCCAGCAGTACCACCCGGGACCGGCAAGAGACCCAGTACTTC
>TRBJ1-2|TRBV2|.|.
CASSETVYGYTF
TGTGCCAGCAGTGAGACGGTTTATGGCTACACCTTC
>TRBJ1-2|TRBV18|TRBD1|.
CASSPTQTRTGQGGYGYTF
TGTGCCAGCTCACCTACACAAACCCGGACAGGGCAAGGAGGCTATGGCTACACCTTC
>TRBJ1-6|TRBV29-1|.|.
CSVGEQEGSPLHF
TGCAGCGTTGGAGAACAGGAGGGTTCACCCCTCCACTTT
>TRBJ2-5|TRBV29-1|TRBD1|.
CSARTGSGIQSETQYF
TGCAGCGCTCGGACAGGGAGTGGGATTCAGTCAGAGACCCAGTACTTC
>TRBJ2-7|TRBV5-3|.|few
CARKGRGQYF
TGTGCCAGAAAGGGTCGGGGGCAGTACTTC
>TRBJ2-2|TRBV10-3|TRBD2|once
CAISEVSGGTGELFF
TGTGCCATCAGTGAGGTTAGCGGGGGCACCGGGGAGCTGTTTTTT
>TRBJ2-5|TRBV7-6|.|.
CASSYRDSKLETQYF
TGTGCCAGCAGCTACCGGGACTCAAAGCTGGAGACCCAGTACTTC
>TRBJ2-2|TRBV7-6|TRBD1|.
CASRIGQAAGELFF
TGTGCCAGCAGAATCGGACAGGCAGCCGGGGAGCTGTTTTTT
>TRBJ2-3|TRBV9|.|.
CASSATGTSTDTQYF
TGTGCCAGCAGCGCCACTGGCACTAGCACAGATACGCAGTATTTT
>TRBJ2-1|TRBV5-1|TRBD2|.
CASTIERGGQNEQFF
TGCGCCAGCACCATAGAGCGGGGGGGCCAAAATGAGCAGTTCTTC
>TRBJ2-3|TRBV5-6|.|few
CASSVTDTQYF
TGTGCCAGCAGCGTCACAGATACGCAGTATTTT
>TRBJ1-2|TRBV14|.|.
CASSQTRGSGYTF
TGTGCCAGCAGCCAGACCCGGGGATCTGGCTACACCTTC
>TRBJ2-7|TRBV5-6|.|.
CASSFGRSYEQYF
TGTGCCAGCAGCTTTGGGCGGAGCTACGAGCAGTACTTC
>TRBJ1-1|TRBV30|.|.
CARDYLGTEAFF
TGTGCCCGGGACTACTTGGGGACTGAAGCTTTCTTT